This T cell receptor (beta chain) was profiled in a study of shared T cell receptors in the human thymus. The assay was immunoSEQ multiplex PCR, and TCRdb's table has in-frame clones only and misses some. The table has approximately 400,000 clones, approximately 95% seen once; the top ten hold roughly 0.021%. CDR3 length: 16 amino acids. Germline V CDR1 and CDR2: LNHNV, YYDKDF (reference sequence). The ends were cut back, 0 bases at V and 6 bases at J, with 17 bases in the middle. Sequencing was carried out using thymocytes. This TCR was sampled from a human donor. The chain links TRBV15 to TRBJ2-5, with D perhaps matching TRBD2 (6 bases). CDR3 in amino acids: CATSRDWGGELKTQYF. The DNA for the CDR3 is TGTGCCACCAGCAGAGATTGGGGCGGGGAGTTGAAGACCCAGTACTTC.